One and the same sample provided the 32 T cell receptor beta chains below, sequenced in a study of beta chain features in type 1 diabetes. Reverse transcription of all isolated RNA meant that expressed TCRB transcripts were sequenced. Here immunoSEQ multiplex PCR was the method, and the copy in TCRdb shows in-frame clones only, minus some. This table holds some 52,000 clones, roughly 39% found once. Their antigen targets remain unknown. Study-wide findings and caveats: Moderately but significantly shorter TCRB CDR3s were found in Type 1 diabetes patients in all four CD4+ subsets.

Sequenced sample: Tregs from blood. The origin of the receptors is a man aged 25 to 45 with type 1 diabetes.

The chain carries TRBV7-6 and TRBJ2-5, with D tentatively TRBD2 (5 bases). The J call could be wrong; TRBJ2-7 is a better fit for the DNA end. Germline values: CDR1 SGHVS, CDR2 FNYEAQ. CDR3 length: 13 amino acids. As DNA, the CDR3 is TGTGCCAGCAGCTTATACGGAGGAGACGAGCAGTACTTC. It codes for CASSLYGGDEQYF.

This chain links TRBV11-2 with TRBJ2-2; tentative D call: TRBD1 (6 bases). Germline CDR1 reads SGHAT; CDR2 reads FQNNGV. V dropped 5 bases and J dropped 1 base, with 8 bases sitting between them. The CDR3 length is 14 residues. CDR3 protein: CASSQGQNTGELFF. The CDR3 DNA reads TGTGCCAGCAGCCAGGGACAGAACACCGGGGAGCTGTTTTTT. Supplemented by reference TRBV11-2 and TRBJ2-2, the full variable domain reads EAGVAQSPRYKIIEKRQSVAFWCNPISGHATLYWYQQILGQGPKLLIQFQNNGVVDDSQLPKDRFSAERLKGVDSTLKIQPAKLEDSAVYLCASSQGQNTGELFFGEGSRLTVL.

The V call is TRBV6-6, the J call TRBJ1-1; 11 nucleotides line up with TRBD1. Germline trimming cut 7 bases from V and 5 bases from J; bases unmatched to any gene: 6. The germline V gene encodes CDR1 MNHNY and CDR2 SVGAGI (reference sequence). The CDR3 length is 14 residues. The CDR3 loop reads CASIPGDRGTEAFF. CDR3 sequence (DNA): TGTGCCAGCATCCCAGGGGACAGGGGGACTGAAGCTTTCTTT.

This clone has only one observation. The rearrangement uses TRBV27 and TRBJ2-7, with 10 bases aligning to TRBD2. The V and J ends lost 5 bases and 7 bases, in that order; junction bases with no gene match: 8. CDR3 size: 14 residues. Looked up from germline, CDR1 is MNHEY and CDR2 is SMNVEV (reference sequence). CDR3 sequence: CASSVMGLATEQYF. The CDR3 coding sequence is TGTGCCAGCAGTGTAATGGGACTAGCGACTGAGCAGTACTTC.

The CDR3 region is CASSYLAGGSYEQFF. The CDR3 bases are TGTGCCAGCAGTTACCTAGCGGGAGGGTCGTATGAGCAGTTCTTC. This rearrangement joins TRBV7-3 to TRBJ2-1; TRBD2 matches 12 bases. V lost 6 bases to trimming and J lost 8 bases; unmatched junction nucleotides: 8. The CDR3 has 15 residues. Germline CDR1 reads SGHTA; CDR2 reads FQGTGA.

This clone came up a few times. This sequence joins TRBV7-9 and TRBJ2-1; no definite D call. Germline CDR1 and CDR2: SEHNR and FQNEAQ (reference sequence). This CDR3 region has 13 residues. The germline V and J ends were trimmed by 2 bases and 8 bases, with 10 bases remaining between them. The CDR3 is CASSLSPLDEQFF. The CDR3 DNA reads TGTGCCAGCAGCTTAAGCCCGTTGGATGAGCAGTTCTTC.

The chain is built from TRBV29-1 and TRBJ1-2; 8 positions agree with TRBD1. This CDR3 comprises 14 residues. V trimming: 4 bases; J trimming: 2 bases; junction bases outside the gene matches: 6. Germline V gives CDR1 SQVTM, CDR2 ANQGSEA. The DNA for the CDR3 is TGCAGCGTTGCGACAGGGGTTAGGAACTATGGCTACACCTTC. It codes for CSVATGVRNYGYTF.

The chain employs TRBV6-5 and TRBJ2-7; D call uncertain. V was pared by 7 bases and J by 6 bases, with 10 bases between. Germline V CDR1 and CDR2: MNHEY, SVGAGI. The CDR3 loop spans 11 amino acids. The chain's CDR3 is CASTDWSEQYF. The CDR3, as DNA: TGTGCCAGCACCGATTGGAGCGAGCAGTACTTC.

The chain is built from TRBV4-3 and TRBJ2-3, with D perhaps matching TRBD2 (6 bases). This CDR3 contains 20 residues. V lost 0 bases to trimming and J lost 0 bases, with 22 bases between them. The germline V gene has CDR1 LGHNA and CDR2 YSLEER. The CDR3 reads CASSQDYHPLTGTSTDTQYF. CDR3 nucleotides: TGCGCCAGCAGCCAAGATTACCACCCCCTCACTGGGACTAGCACAGATACGCAGTATTTT.

The chain links TRBV7-9 to TRBJ2-2; D perhaps matches TRBD1 (5 bases). This CDR3 has 13 residues. The V and J ends lost 4 bases and 6 bases respectively, with 9 bases between them. The V gene's germline CDR1 is SEHNR and CDR2 FQNEAQ (reference sequence). The CDR3 spells CASSWEGAGELFF. The CDR3 region has the DNA TGTGCCAGCAGCTGGGAAGGGGCCGGGGAGCTGTTTTTT.

The V gene is TRBV15, the J gene TRBJ2-7, with 10 nucleotides matching TRBD1. Germline lookup yields CDR1 LNHNV and CDR2 YYDKDF (reference sequence). The V segment lost 4 bases and the J segment 3 bases; nucleotides outside the gene matches: 3. This CDR3 is built from 14 residues. The CDR3, as DNA: TGTGCCACCAGCATCAGGACAGGGGGCTACGAGCAGTACTTC. Translation gives CATSIRTGGYEQYF.

The chain employs TRBV4-3 and TRBJ2-7; 8 positions agree with TRBD2. The CDR3 totals 18 residues. The V gene's germline CDR1 is LGHNA and CDR2 YSLEER. V was clipped by 0 bases and J by 5 bases; unmatched bases: 15. Here the CDR3 DNA reads TGCGCCAGCAGCCAAGATCCCCTATCCGCGGGAGGCATACACGAGCAGTACTTC. Its protein is CASSQDPLSAGGIHEQYF.

The chain recombines TRBV21-1 with TRBJ1-5. TRBV21-1 is flagged as a pseudogene. The CDR3 length is 17 residues. For the CDR3, the DNA is TGTGCCAGCAGGCGGGGAATAGTACATTGGCATCATCAGCCCCAGCATTTT. This encodes CASRRGIVHWHHQPQHF.

This sequence joins TRBV13 and TRBJ2-1, with a possible D match to TRBD2 (6 bases). From germline, CDR1 is PRHDT and CDR2 FYEKMQ (reference sequence). V dropped 3 bases and J dropped 10 bases, with 16 bases sitting between them. The CDR3 loop spans 14 amino acids. The CDR3 reads CASSFPPGVVEQFF. In DNA, the CDR3 is TGTGCCAGCAGCTTCCCCCCGGGAGTGGTAGAGCAGTTCTTC.

Notes on this clone: The same CDR3 can be traced to other DNA sequences in this sample. The chain employs TRBV9 and TRBJ1-5; D is ambiguous. This CDR3 has 13 residues. V was trimmed by 0 bases and J by 6 bases, leaving 7 bases between them. Germline V gene lookup returns CDR1 SGDLS and CDR2 YYNGEE. CDR3 region: CASSVDGSQPQHF. The CDR3 DNA reads TGTGCCAGCAGCGTAGACGGGAGTCAGCCCCAGCATTTT.

This chain links TRBV5-1 with TRBJ1-2; the match to TRBD1 covers 9 bases. This CDR3 contains 16 residues. Germline assignment: CDR1 SGHRS and CDR2 YFSETQ. After removal of 3 bases from V and 5 bases from J, the junction contained 11 bases not matched to a gene. DNA of the CDR3: TGCGCCAGCAGCTCCAATCCGGGACAGGGATGGTATGGCTACACCTTC. Amino acid sequence: CASSSNPGQGWYGYTF. Full variable domain (missing parts from reference TRBV5-1 and TRBJ1-2): KAGVTQTPRYLIKTRGQQVTLSCSPISGHRSVSWYQQTPGQGLQFLFEYFSETQRNKGNFPGRFSGRQFSNSRSEMNVSTLELGDSALYLCASSSNPGQGWYGYTFGSGTRLTVV.

Only a few counts were recorded for this clone. The genes are TRBV29-1 and TRBJ2-3; TRBD2 matches 12 bases. The CDR3 runs to 14 residues. The V gene's germline CDR1 is SQVTM and CDR2 ANQGSEA. V trimming: 5 bases; J trimming: 9 bases; junction bases outside the gene matches: 9. CDR3 residues: CSVTRGLAGGTQYF. CDR3 bases: TGCAGCGTTACTCGTGGGCTAGCGGGAGGGACGCAGTATTTT.

This clone was counted only a few times. The rearrangement links TRBV7-2 to TRBJ1-6; D remains unclear. The V gene's germline CDR1 is SGHTA and CDR2 FQGNSA. The CDR3 sequence is 17 residues long. Trimming removed 1 base at V and 6 bases at J, with 16 bases between. CDR3 amino acids: CASSLGAGPRPNSPLHF. CDR3 nucleotides: TGTGCCAGCAGCTTAGGGGCTGGGCCTCGGCCTAATTCACCCCTCCACTTT.

This clone turned up a few times. The chain employs TRBV6-5 and TRBJ2-4, with 13 bases lining up with TRBD2. Germline V lookup: CDR1 MNHEY, CDR2 SVGAGI. This CDR3 is built from 15 residues. Trimming at V came to 0 bases and at J to 7 bases, leaving 0 bases not matched to a gene. Here the CDR3 reads CASSYSTSGRNIQYF. In DNA, the CDR3 is TGTGCCAGCAGTTACTCGACTAGCGGGAGGAACATTCAGTACTTC.

A few counts support this clone. The rearrangement uses TRBV5-5 and TRBJ2-5, with no clear D. V dropped 2 bases and J dropped 4 bases, with 12 bases sitting between them. This CDR3 comprises 14 residues. Germline loops: CDR1 SGHKS, CDR2 YYEKEE (reference sequence). DNA of the CDR3: TGTGCCAGCAGCTTTAATGGCGGAAGAGAGACCCAGTACTTC. Amino acid sequence: CASSFNGGRETQYF.

The V and J genes are TRBV29-1 and TRBJ2-2; possible D gene TRBD2, 5 bases. The CDR3 length is 13 residues. V dropped 3 bases and J dropped 6 bases, with 11 bases sitting between them. Germline-derived CDR1 and CDR2 are SQVTM and ANQGSEA. The chain's CDR3 is CSVDLGSAGELFF. CDR3 nucleotides: TGCAGCGTTGATCTGGGGAGCGCCGGGGAGCTGTTTTTT.

This chain links TRBV19 with TRBJ1-1; 8 positions agree with TRBD1. Germline trimming cut 6 bases from V and 9 bases from J; bases unmatched to any gene: 12. CDR3 length: 14 residues. Germline CDR1 and CDR2: LNHDA and SQIVND (reference sequence). The CDR3 sequence: CASRRVPGGWKAFF. As DNA, the CDR3 is TGTGCCAGTAGAAGGGTCCCAGGGGGCTGGAAAGCTTTCTTT.

The CDR3 region is CASSRTTGENEKLFF. CDR3 bases: TGTGCCAGCAGTCGCACGACAGGCGAGAATGAAAAACTGTTTTTT. The chain links TRBV28 to TRBJ1-4, with D possibly being TRBD1 (6 bases). CDR1 and CDR2 from the germline V gene are MDHEN and SYDVKM. The V gene lost 5 bases and the J gene lost 5 bases, with 15 bases spanning the gap. The length of the CDR3 is 15 residues.

The chain couples TRBV7-2 to TRBJ2-5, with D hard to call. Trimming stripped 0 bases from V and 11 bases from J, with 10 bases between. CDR3 length: 12 residues. The germline V gene encodes CDR1 SGHTA and CDR2 FQGNSA. The CDR3 sequence is CASSLAPGTQYF. The CDR3 DNA sequence: TGTGCCAGCAGCTTAGCGCCCGGTACGCAGTACTTC.

The J gene is TRBJ2-3, the V gene TRBV5-4; 7 bases align to TRBD1. This CDR3 has 14 residues. Germline V gene sequence: CDR1 SGHNT, CDR2 YYREEE (reference sequence). Germline trimming cut 2 bases from V and 1 base from J; bases unmatched to any gene: 1. The CDR3 protein is CASSLGGGTDTQYF. The CDR3 DNA follows: TGTGCCAGCAGCTTAGGGGGCGGCACAGATACGCAGTATTTT.

The rearrangement uses TRBV27 and TRBJ2-5; 12 bases map to TRBD2. CDR3 length: 15 residues. Germline V lookup: CDR1 MNHEY, CDR2 SMNVEV (reference sequence). J gave up 11 bases and V 2 bases, and 9 bases lay outside the gene matches. The CDR3: CASSLRTSGIPEQYF. CDR3 sequence (DNA): TGTGCCAGCAGTTTAAGGACTAGCGGGATTCCTGAGCAGTACTTC.

The genes are TRBV9 and TRBJ2-2; 10 nucleotides align to TRBD2. Germline CDR1 and CDR2: SGDLS and YYNGEE. The CDR3 sequence is 18 residues long. V shed 0 bases, J shed 3 bases, and the junction held 8 bases outside the gene matches. The CDR3 DNA follows: TGTGCCAGCAGCGTAGGTCCTAGCGGGAGTAGTTACACCGGGGAGCTGTTTTTT. Translation: CASSVGPSGSSYTGELFF.

This clone was detected only a few times. This chain links TRBV6-6 with TRBJ1-4, with TRBD1 identical over 9 bases. With V trimmed by 5 bases and J by 8 bases, 6 bases remained unmatched. Germline CDR1 MNHNY, CDR2 SVGAGI (reference sequence). This CDR3 spans 14 amino acids. The CDR3 DNA is TGTGCCAGCAGTGGACAGGGGCATGGCGAAAAACTGTTTTTT. This gives the protein CASSGQGHGEKLFF.

The chain links TRBV7-9 to TRBJ2-1; 13 bases are a match to TRBD2. V was pared by 3 bases and J by 9 bases, with 8 bases of the junction left unmatched. The CDR3 loop spans 16 amino acids. Looked up from germline, CDR1 is SEHNR and CDR2 is FQNEAQ (reference sequence). The DNA for the CDR3 is TGTGCCAGCAGCTTGTATTTAGGACTAGCGGGAGCTGAGCAGTTCTTC. The encoded protein is CASSLYLGLAGAEQFF. Complete variable domain (other parts from reference TRBV7-9 and TRBJ2-1): DTGVSQNPRHKITKRGQNVTFRCDPISEHNRLYWYRQTLGQGPEFLTYFQNEAQLEKSRLLSDRFSAERPKGSFSTLEIQRTEQGDSAMYLCASSLYLGLAGAEQFFGPGTRLTVL.

V usage is TRBV6-4 and J usage is TRBJ1-1; D not certain. Germline V gives CDR1 MRHNA, CDR2 SNTAGT. The CDR3 consists of 12 residues. V lost 2 bases and J lost 10, with 11 bases in between. The CDR3 DNA is TGTGCCAGCAGTGACGGACGGGGATCAGCTTTCTTT. It translates to CASSDGRGSAFF.

This chain uses TRBV7-2 with TRBJ2-3; no clear D gene. This CDR3 region has 12 residues. Per germline, CDR1 SGHTA and CDR2 FQGNSA. The V and J ends lost 4 bases and 8 bases respectively, with 10 bases between them. The CDR3 DNA reads TGTGCCAGCAGCTCACAAGCGCGTACGCAGTATTTT. Protein: CASSSQARTQYF. Full variable domain (rest looked up from reference TRBV7-2 and TRBJ2-3): GAGVSQSPSNKVTEKGKDVELRCDPISGHTALYWYRQSLGQGLEFLIYFQGNSAPDKSGLPSDRFSAERTGGSVSTLTIQRTQQEDSAVYLCASSSQARTQYFGPGTRLTVL.

This clone was recorded at least ten times. This chain connects TRBV28 to TRBJ2-1, with D perhaps matching TRBD1 (5 bases). Trimming took 0 bases from V and 1 from J, leaving 13 bases between them. Germline loops: CDR1 MDHEN, CDR2 SYDVKM. CDR3 size: 17 residues. The CDR3 bases are TGTGCCAGCAGTTTATGGTCCAGGGCAAAGTCCTACAATGAGCAGTTCTTC. Its translation: CASSLWSRAKSYNEQFF.